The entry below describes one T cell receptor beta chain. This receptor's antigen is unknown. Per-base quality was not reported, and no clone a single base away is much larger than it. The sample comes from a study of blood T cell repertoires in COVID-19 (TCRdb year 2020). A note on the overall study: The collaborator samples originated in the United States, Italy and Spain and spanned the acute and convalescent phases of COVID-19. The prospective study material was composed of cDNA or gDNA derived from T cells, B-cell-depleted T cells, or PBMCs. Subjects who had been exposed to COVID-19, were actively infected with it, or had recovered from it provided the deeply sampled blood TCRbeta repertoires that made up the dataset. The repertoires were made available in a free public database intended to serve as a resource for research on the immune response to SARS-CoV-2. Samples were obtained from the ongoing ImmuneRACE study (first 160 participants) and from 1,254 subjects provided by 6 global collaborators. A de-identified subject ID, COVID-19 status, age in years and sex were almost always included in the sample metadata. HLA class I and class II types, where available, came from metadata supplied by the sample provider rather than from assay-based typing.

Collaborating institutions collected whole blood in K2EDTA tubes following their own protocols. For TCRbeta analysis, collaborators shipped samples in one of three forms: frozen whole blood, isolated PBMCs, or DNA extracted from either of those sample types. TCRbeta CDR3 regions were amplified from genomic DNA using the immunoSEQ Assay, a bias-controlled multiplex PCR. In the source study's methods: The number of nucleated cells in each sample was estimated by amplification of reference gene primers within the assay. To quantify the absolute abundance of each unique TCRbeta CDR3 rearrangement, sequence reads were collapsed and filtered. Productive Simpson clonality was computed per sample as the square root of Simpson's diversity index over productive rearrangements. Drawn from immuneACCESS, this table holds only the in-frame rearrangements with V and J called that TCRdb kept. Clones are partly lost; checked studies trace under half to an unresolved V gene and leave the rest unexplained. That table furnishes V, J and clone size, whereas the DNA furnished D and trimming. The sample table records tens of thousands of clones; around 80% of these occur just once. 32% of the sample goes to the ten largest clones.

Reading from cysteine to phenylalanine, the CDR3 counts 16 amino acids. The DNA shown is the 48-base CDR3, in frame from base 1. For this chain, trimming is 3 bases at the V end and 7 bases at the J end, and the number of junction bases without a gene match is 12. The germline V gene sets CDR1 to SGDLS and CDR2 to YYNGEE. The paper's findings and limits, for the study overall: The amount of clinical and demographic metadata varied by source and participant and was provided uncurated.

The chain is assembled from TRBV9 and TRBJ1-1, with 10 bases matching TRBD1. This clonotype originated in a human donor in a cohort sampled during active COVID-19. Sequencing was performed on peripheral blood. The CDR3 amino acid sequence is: CASSAPGTGVYGEAFF. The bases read TGTGCCAGCAGCGCTCCCGGGACAGGGGTTTACGGTGAAGCTTTCTTT.